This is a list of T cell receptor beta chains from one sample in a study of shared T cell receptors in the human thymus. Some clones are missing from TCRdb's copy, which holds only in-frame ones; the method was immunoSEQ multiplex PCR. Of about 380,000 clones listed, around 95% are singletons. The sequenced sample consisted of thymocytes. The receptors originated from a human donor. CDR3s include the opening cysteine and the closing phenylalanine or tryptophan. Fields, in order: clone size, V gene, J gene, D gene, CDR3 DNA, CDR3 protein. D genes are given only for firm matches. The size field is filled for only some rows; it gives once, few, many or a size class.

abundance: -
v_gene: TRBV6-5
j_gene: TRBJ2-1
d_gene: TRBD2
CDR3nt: TGTGCCAGCAGGCAGCGGGAGGTAAATGAGCAGTTCTTC
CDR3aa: CASRQREVNEQFF

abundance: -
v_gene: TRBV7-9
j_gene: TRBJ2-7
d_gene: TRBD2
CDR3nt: TGTGCCAGCGGGCAGGGAGGGTACGAGCAGTACTTC
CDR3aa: CASGQGGYEQYF

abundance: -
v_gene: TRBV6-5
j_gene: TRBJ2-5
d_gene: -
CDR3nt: TGTGCCAGCAGTTACCCAGTAGGTGGGGGGACTGAGACCCAGTACTTC
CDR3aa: CASSYPVGGGTETQYF

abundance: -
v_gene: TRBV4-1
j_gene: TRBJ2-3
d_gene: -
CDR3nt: TGCGCCAGCAGCCAAGATGAGGGGGGGGATCGAGGGGCTCGAGATACGCAGTATTTT
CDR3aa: CASSQDEGGDRGARDTQYF

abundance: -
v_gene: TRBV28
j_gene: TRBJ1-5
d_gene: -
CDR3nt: TGTGCCATACACCCGGGCAATGGATTGAATCAGCCCCAGCATTTT
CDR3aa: CAIHPGNGLNQPQHF

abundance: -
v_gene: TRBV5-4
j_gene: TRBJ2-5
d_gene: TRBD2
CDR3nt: TGTGCCAGCAGCCATCTAGCGGGAGTCGAGACCCAGTACTTC
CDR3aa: CASSHLAGVETQYF

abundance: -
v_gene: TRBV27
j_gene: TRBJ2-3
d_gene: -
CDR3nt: TGTGCCAGCAGTCCCAAGACTGGCACAGATACGCAGTATTTT
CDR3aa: CASSPKTGTDTQYF

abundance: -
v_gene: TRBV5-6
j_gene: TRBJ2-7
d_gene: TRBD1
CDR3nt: TGTGCCAGCAGCGACGGGACAGGGGAATCCTACGAGCAGTACTTC
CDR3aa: CASSDGTGESYEQYF

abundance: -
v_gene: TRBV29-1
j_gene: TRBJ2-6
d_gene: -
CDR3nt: TGCAGCGTTCTCTCGCGGGGTCCCCTATCTGGGGCCAACGTCCTGACTTTC
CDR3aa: CSVLSRGPLSGANVLTF

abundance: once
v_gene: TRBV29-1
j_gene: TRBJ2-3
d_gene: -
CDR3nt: TGCAGCGTTGAGTCTCTCGGCCCTCCAGATACGCAGTATTTT
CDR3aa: CSVESLGPPDTQYF

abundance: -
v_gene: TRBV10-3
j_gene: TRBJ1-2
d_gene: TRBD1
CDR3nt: TGTGCCATCAGGGCAGGGGACAGGGAAAACTATGGCTACACCTTC
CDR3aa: CAIRAGDRENYGYTF

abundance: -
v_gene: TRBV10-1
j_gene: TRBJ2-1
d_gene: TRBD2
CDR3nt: TGCGCCAGCAGTGCAGATAGCGGGAGGGCCGGGCAGTTCTTC
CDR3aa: CASSADSGRAGQFF

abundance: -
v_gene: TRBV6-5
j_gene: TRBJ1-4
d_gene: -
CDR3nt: TGTGCCAGCAGGCCTGGACAGCCCTCAAATGAAAAACTGTTTTTT
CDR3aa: CASRPGQPSNEKLFF

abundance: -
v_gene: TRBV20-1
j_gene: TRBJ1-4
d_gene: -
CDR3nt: TGCAGAGGACAGATTAATGAAAAACTGTTTTTT
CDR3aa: CRGQINEKLFF

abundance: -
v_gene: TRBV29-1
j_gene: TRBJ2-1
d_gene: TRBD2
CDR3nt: TGCAGCGTTGAAGGGAAGCTAGCGGGAGGGTGGCAGGGCAATGAGCAGTTCTTC
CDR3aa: CSVEGKLAGGWQGNEQFF

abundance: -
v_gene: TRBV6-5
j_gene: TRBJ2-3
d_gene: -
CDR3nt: TGTGCCAGCAGTTACAAGGCAGATACGCAGTATTTT
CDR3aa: CASSYKADTQYF

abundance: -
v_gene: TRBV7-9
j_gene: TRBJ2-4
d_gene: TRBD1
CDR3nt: TGTGCCAGCAGCTTATTTCATGGACAGGGAGTTTCCAAAAACATTCAGTACTTC
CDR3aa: CASSLFHGQGVSKNIQYF

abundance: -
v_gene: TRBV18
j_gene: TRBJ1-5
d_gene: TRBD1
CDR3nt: TGTGCCAGCTCAACAGGGGGCGGAATCTCCCCTGAGCCCCAGCATTTT
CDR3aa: CASSTGGGISPEPQHF

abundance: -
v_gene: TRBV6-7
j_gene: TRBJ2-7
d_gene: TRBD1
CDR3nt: TGTGCCAGCAGTTACTCGGTGACAGGGGGCGAGCAGTACTTC
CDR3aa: CASSYSVTGGEQYF

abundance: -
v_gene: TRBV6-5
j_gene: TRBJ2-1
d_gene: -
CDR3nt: TGTGCCAGCAGATATAAGAAAAGGGCTCTTTATGAGCAGTTCTTC
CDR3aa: CASRYKKRALYEQFF

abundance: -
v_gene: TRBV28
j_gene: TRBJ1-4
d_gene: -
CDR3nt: TGTGCCAGCAGTCTACTTTATGCAACTAATGAAAAACTGTTTTTT
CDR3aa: CASSLLYATNEKLFF

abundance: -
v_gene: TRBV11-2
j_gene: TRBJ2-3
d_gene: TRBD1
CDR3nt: TGTGCCAGCAGGAATACAGGGGACCTCGCAAATACGCAGTATTTT
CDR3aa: CASRNTGDLANTQYF